This T cell receptor beta chain was documented in a study of blood T cell repertoires in COVID-19. At the level of the study: PBMCs, B-cell-depleted T cells, or T cells were the source of the cDNA or gDNA that made up the material.

Original handling: Nucleated cell number was recorded as an estimate derived from reference gene primer amplification. Sequenced by immunoSEQ multiplex PCR; TCRdb stores in-frame clones only, minus some. V and J calls and clone size come straight from that table; D and trimming were deduced from the DNA. Here the sample spans 250,000 or so clones, 88% being singletons. Trimming stripped 6 bases from V and 4 bases from J, with 16 bases between. Germline V gives CDR1 MNHEY, CDR2 SVGAGI. The CDR3 runs to 15 residues. A single count supports this clone. The V call is TRBV6-5, the J call TRBJ1-5, with a tentative D call TRBD1 (5 bases). The source of this sequence is a woman aged 60 to 75 with acute or convalescent COVID-19. The specimen was peripheral blood. The chain's CDR3 is CASSRQSHPNQPQHF. CDR3 coding DNA: TGTGCCAGCAGCCGACAGTCACACCCTAATCAGCCCCAGCATTTT.